The 11 T cell receptor beta chains listed next were all sequenced from one sample in a study of blood T cell repertoires in COVID-19. Clones were sequenced by immunoSEQ multiplex PCR, and TCRdb holds only the in-frame ones, with some missing. The data contain around 230,000 clones, more than 70% of them singletons. The sequenced sample was peripheral blood. All receptors derive from a woman aged 50 to 60 with acute or convalescent COVID-19.

This chain connects TRBV6-1 to TRBJ2-2; TRBD2 matches at 7 bases. This CDR3 spans 14 amino acids. Germline V gene data show CDR1 as MNHNS and CDR2 as SASEGT. V shed 3 bases, J shed 7 bases, and the junction held 5 bases outside the gene matches. The CDR3 here is CASSDRLAGGELFF. In DNA form, the CDR3 reads TGTGCCAGCAGTGACCGACTAGCAGGCGGGGAGCTGTTTTTT.

The chain is built from TRBV6-5 and TRBJ2-3; 10 nucleotides agree with TRBD2. Trimming cost V 10 bases and J 0 bases; bases outside gene matches: 4. The CDR3 extends over 14 amino acids. Germline lookup yields CDR1 MNHEY and CDR2 SVGAGI. This CDR3 is CATLGLASTDTQYF. CDR3 coding DNA: TGTGCCACTCTGGGACTAGCGAGCACAGATACGCAGTATTTT.

The chain has TRBV7-8 and TRBJ2-7; 10 bases fit TRBD2. The ends lost 1 base at V and 3 bases at J; junction bases unmatched: 6. CDR3 length: 16 residues. CDR1 is SGHVS, CDR2 FQNEAQ, per germline. CDR3 sequence (DNA): TGTGCCAGCAGCTTAGGTCGAGCGGGAGGGAACTACGAGCAGTACTTC. Its translation is CASSLGRAGGNYEQYF.

The chain carries TRBV5-1 and TRBJ2-2; 8 bases are shared with TRBD1. This CDR3 is built from 17 residues. CDR1 and CDR2 from the germline V gene are SGHRS and YFSETQ. V shed 3 bases, J shed 0 bases, and the junction held 7 bases outside the gene matches. Here the CDR3 DNA reads TGCGCCAGCAGCTCGACAGGGGTGGAATCGAACACCGGGGAGCTGTTTTTT. It codes for CASSSTGVESNTGELFF.

The CDR3, as DNA: TGTGCCAGCAGCTTCGAGTATGAGCAGTTCTTC. Translated, it gives CASSFEYEQFF. The rearrangement links TRBV5-6 to TRBJ2-1; no clear D gene. Per germline, CDR1 SGHDT and CDR2 YYEEEE. The CDR3 has 11 amino acids. The germline V and J ends were trimmed by 2 bases and 8 bases, with 5 bases remaining between them.

There are a few counts of this clone. The chain has TRBV2 and TRBJ2-7; D possibly corresponds to TRBD2 (6 bases). The V end lost 10 bases, the J end lost 7 bases, and 17 bases lay between the germline ends. CDR3 length: 12 residues. Germline CDR1 reads SNHLY; CDR2 reads FYNNEI. The CDR3 here is CANSGLGGEQYF. CDR3 DNA sequence: TGTGCCAACTCGGGCTTGGGAGGTGAGCAGTACTTC.

The genes are TRBV7-9 and TRBJ2-1; D not resolved. Germline values: CDR1 SEHNR, CDR2 FQNEAQ (reference sequence). V was shortened by 3 bases and J by 4 bases, with 7 bases between the two germline ends. The CDR3 is 13 amino acids. The CDR3 nucleotides are TGTGCCAGCAGCTTCCCACTTTACAATGAGCAGTTCTTC. Translating gives CASSFPLYNEQFF.

The chain uses TRBV3-1 (or the pseudogene TRBV3-2) and TRBJ2-3; 11 bases are a match to TRBD2. V was clipped by 4 bases and J by 6 bases; unmatched bases: 12. CDR3 length: 17 amino acids. The germline V gene has CDR1 LGHDT and CDR2 YNNKEL (reference sequence). The CDR3 DNA reads TGTGCCAGCAGCCCCCGGGGTAGCGGGAGGGATTCGGATACGCAGTATTTT. Translation: CASSPRGSGRDSDTQYF.

V is TRBV19 and J is TRBJ1-1, with D possibly TRBD1 on 6 matching bases. The ends were cut back, 3 bases at V and 3 bases at J, with 14 bases in the middle. This CDR3 contains 15 residues. Germline CDR1 reads LNHDA; CDR2 reads SQIVND (reference sequence). CDR3 sequence: CASSIWGHIYTEAFF. The CDR3 bases are TGTGCCAGTAGTATTTGGGGACACATTTACACTGAAGCTTTCTTT.

The CDR3 spells CASSPIPDLPLGSSYNEQFF. CDR3 sequence (DNA): TGCGCCAGCAGCCCTATCCCGGACTTACCACTTGGGAGCTCCTACAATGAGCAGTTCTTC. This sequence joins TRBV5-1 and TRBJ2-1; TRBD2 might be the D (5 bases). Germline V gene data show CDR1 as SGHRS and CDR2 as YFSETQ. There are 20 residues in the CDR3. The V end lost 4 bases, the J end lost 0 bases, and 26 bases lay between the germline ends.

The gene calls are TRBV4-1 and TRBJ2-1; D possibly corresponds to TRBD2 (6 bases). The V gene lost 0 bases and the J gene lost 7 bases, with 10 bases spanning the gap. The CDR3 spans 14 residues. Germline CDR1 is MGHRA and CDR2 is YSYEKL. Here the CDR3 DNA reads TGCGCCAGCAGCCAAGATAGGAGGGATAATGAGCAGTTCTTC. Residues: CASSQDRRDNEQFF.